These T cell receptor beta chains were read from a single sample in a study of identical twins. TCRdb reprocessed the 5' RACE reads via MiXCR and lists one record per CDR3 protein. The sample has hundreds of thousands of distinct CDR3 sequences, roughly 20% seen once. The same sample was also studied in work on T cells expressing NK-cell markers.

Specimen: PBMCs. These receptors were collected from a woman between 18 and 29 years old in good health. Each CDR3 is given with its conserved first and last residue. The D gene is left open where the match is weak. Clone size is shown for a subset of rows, as once, few, many or a class of expanded clone.

j_call: TRBJ2-2
d_call: TRBD2
v_call: TRBV20-1
clone_size: few
cdr3_nt: TGCAGTGCTAGAGATAGGGTACTAGCGGGAGCCGGGGAGCTGTTTTTT
cdr3_aa: CSARDRVLAGAGELFF

j_call: TRBJ2-3
d_call: -
v_call: TRBV19
clone_size: -
cdr3_nt: TGTGCCAGTAGTACTTTTTCAGAGAGGTCGGGTACGCAGTATTTT
cdr3_aa: CASSTFSERSGTQYF

j_call: TRBJ2-2
d_call: -
v_call: TRBV7-2
clone_size: few
cdr3_nt: TGTGCCAGCAGCTTCCGTATCGGGGAGCTGTTTTTT
cdr3_aa: CASSFRIGELFF

j_call: TRBJ2-5
d_call: -
v_call: TRBV2
clone_size: -
cdr3_nt: TGTGCCAGCGAGAGGACGAGGGAGACCCAGTACTTC
cdr3_aa: CASERTRETQYF

j_call: TRBJ2-1
d_call: -
v_call: TRBV27
clone_size: -
cdr3_nt: TGTGCCAGCAGTTTATCGATGGGGGACGGGGCCAATGAGCAGTTCTTC
cdr3_aa: CASSLSMGDGANEQFF

j_call: TRBJ2-1
d_call: -
v_call: TRBV20-1
clone_size: -
cdr3_nt: TGCAGTGCTTTTCGGGATTCACCCTCTCCCTACAATGAGCAGTTCTTC
cdr3_aa: CSAFRDSPSPYNEQFF

j_call: TRBJ2-5
d_call: TRBD1
v_call: TRBV20-1
clone_size: few
cdr3_nt: TGCAGTGCTAGAACAGGGGGACAAGAGACCCAGTACTTC
cdr3_aa: CSARTGGQETQYF

j_call: TRBJ1-2
d_call: -
v_call: TRBV4-3
clone_size: few
cdr3_nt: TGCGCCAGCAGCCAAGACACCCCCAGGGATGGCTACACCTTC
cdr3_aa: CASSQDTPRDGYTF

j_call: TRBJ2-3
d_call: -
v_call: TRBV12-3/TRBV12-4
clone_size: -
cdr3_nt: TGTGCCAGCGCCTCGACGACAGATACGCAGTATTTT
cdr3_aa: CASASTTDTQYF

j_call: TRBJ2-5
d_call: -
v_call: TRBV3-1
clone_size: many
cdr3_nt: TGTGCCAGCAGCCAAGGATCCAGCGCGACCCAGTACTTC
cdr3_aa: CASSQGSSATQYF

j_call: TRBJ2-2
d_call: -
v_call: TRBV27
clone_size: few
cdr3_nt: TGTGCCAGCAGTGGGACCCTGACCGGGGAGCTGTTTTTT
cdr3_aa: CASSGTLTGELFF

j_call: TRBJ2-1
d_call: TRBD2
v_call: TRBV20-1
clone_size: few
cdr3_nt: TGCAGTGCTGGCCCCGGGACTAGCGGGAGGAATGAGCAGTTCTTC
cdr3_aa: CSAGPGTSGRNEQFF

j_call: TRBJ2-6
d_call: -
v_call: TRBV5-1
clone_size: -
cdr3_nt: TGCGCCAGCAGCTCTTTCCGGGACGCCTCTGGGGCCAACGTCCTGACTTTC
cdr3_aa: CASSSFRDASGANVLTF

j_call: TRBJ2-1
d_call: -
v_call: TRBV10-3
clone_size: -
cdr3_nt: TGTGCCATCAGTAAGTTGACGGGCTATTCCTACAATGAGCAGTTCTTC
cdr3_aa: CAISKLTGYSYNEQFF

j_call: TRBJ2-1
d_call: -
v_call: TRBV7-6
clone_size: -
cdr3_nt: TGTGCCAGCAGCTTAAGGCGGGACGAGGGTGAGCAGTTCTTC
cdr3_aa: CASSLRRDEGEQFF

j_call: TRBJ2-7
d_call: -
v_call: TRBV5-1
clone_size: many
cdr3_nt: TGCGCCAGCAGCTTGAAGGTCGGTACCTACGAGCAGTACTTC
cdr3_aa: CASSLKVGTYEQYF

j_call: TRBJ2-3
d_call: TRBD2
v_call: TRBV20-1
clone_size: many
cdr3_nt: TGCAGTGCTAAACCGGGACTAGCGGGAGAGGATACGCAGTATTTT
cdr3_aa: CSAKPGLAGEDTQYF

j_call: TRBJ1-2
d_call: TRBD1
v_call: TRBV29-1
clone_size: few
cdr3_nt: TGCAGCGTCGAGGGACAGGGCTGGAGCTATGGCTACACCTTC
cdr3_aa: CSVEGQGWSYGYTF

j_call: TRBJ2-1
d_call: -
v_call: TRBV11-1
clone_size: -
cdr3_nt: TGTGCCAGCAGCTGGGGGTCCAGCGCGGCCGCGGCCTACAATGAGCAGTTCTTC
cdr3_aa: CASSWGSSAAAAYNEQFF

j_call: TRBJ2-5
d_call: -
v_call: TRBV20-1
clone_size: -
cdr3_nt: TGCAGTGCTAGGAGCTCGTTGAGGCGAGAGACCCAGTACTTC
cdr3_aa: CSARSSLRRETQYF

j_call: TRBJ2-1
d_call: TRBD2
v_call: TRBV5-1
clone_size: -
cdr3_nt: TGCGCCAGCAAAATCAGTAGGGCGGGAGGGTCCTACAATGAGCAGTTCTTC
cdr3_aa: CASKISRAGGSYNEQFF

j_call: TRBJ1-1
d_call: TRBD1
v_call: TRBV5-1
clone_size: few
cdr3_nt: TGCGCCAGCAGCGGACTAACAGGGGGTACTGAAGCTTTCTTT
cdr3_aa: CASSGLTGGTEAFF

j_call: TRBJ2-3
d_call: -
v_call: TRBV20-1
clone_size: many
cdr3_nt: TGCAGTGCCCCATCGGATAGCCCTTACACAGATACGCAGTATTTT
cdr3_aa: CSAPSDSPYTDTQYF

j_call: TRBJ2-5
d_call: -
v_call: TRBV6-5
clone_size: few
cdr3_nt: TGTGCCAGCAGTTACACGAAGTTGGCTTTGGAGGATCAAGAGACCCAGTACTTC
cdr3_aa: CASSYTKLALEDQETQYF

j_call: TRBJ2-1
d_call: -
v_call: TRBV6-2/TRBV6-3
clone_size: -
cdr3_nt: TGTGCCAGCAGTTCCCCTAGCGTCCTCTCCTACAATGAGCAGTTCTTC
cdr3_aa: CASSSPSVLSYNEQFF

j_call: TRBJ2-1
d_call: -
v_call: TRBV6-5
clone_size: -
cdr3_nt: TGTGCCAGCAGTTCGTCCTTCTACAATGAGCAGTTCTTC
cdr3_aa: CASSSSFYNEQFF

j_call: TRBJ1-2
d_call: TRBD1
v_call: TRBV29-1
clone_size: -
cdr3_nt: TGCAGCACTGATCAGGGGGCCTTTTTGGGGGCTGGCTACACCTTC
cdr3_aa: CSTDQGAFLGAGYTF

j_call: TRBJ1-3
d_call: -
v_call: TRBV20-1
clone_size: few
cdr3_nt: TGCAGTGCTAGTGAGAGCTCTGGAAACACCATATATTTT
cdr3_aa: CSASESSGNTIYF

j_call: TRBJ1-6
d_call: -
v_call: TRBV20-1
clone_size: -
cdr3_nt: TGCAGTGCTAGGGAGCCCAGGGAGGATAATTCACCCCTCCACTTT
cdr3_aa: CSAREPREDNSPLHF

j_call: TRBJ2-3
d_call: -
v_call: TRBV29-1
clone_size: -
cdr3_nt: TGCAGCACCGAAATAAGGTACAGGGTCAGCACAGATACGCAGTATTTT
cdr3_aa: CSTEIRYRVSTDTQYF

j_call: TRBJ2-7
d_call: -
v_call: TRBV7-8
clone_size: few
cdr3_nt: TGTGCCAGCAGCTTAGTAGTCGGGGACCACGAGCAGTACTTC
cdr3_aa: CASSLVVGDHEQYF

j_call: TRBJ2-1
d_call: TRBD1
v_call: TRBV20-1
clone_size: few
cdr3_nt: TGCAGTGCTAGTCGGGGACAGGGGATCGGGGAGCAGTTCTTC
cdr3_aa: CSASRGQGIGEQFF

j_call: TRBJ2-7
d_call: TRBD2
v_call: TRBV5-1
clone_size: few
cdr3_nt: TGCGCCAGCAGCTTGGAAAGCGGGAGGGCTGGCGAGCAGTACTTC
cdr3_aa: CASSLESGRAGEQYF

j_call: TRBJ2-7
d_call: -
v_call: TRBV20-1
clone_size: many
cdr3_nt: TGCAGTGCTTCTTTCGCCTACGAGCAGTACTTC
cdr3_aa: CSASFAYEQYF

j_call: TRBJ2-1
d_call: -
v_call: TRBV20-1
clone_size: -
cdr3_nt: TGCAGTGCTATGGTGCAGGAGGTTGAGCAGTTCTTC
cdr3_aa: CSAMVQEVEQFF

j_call: TRBJ2-6
d_call: -
v_call: TRBV5-1
clone_size: -
cdr3_nt: TGCGCCAGCAAGGAGGGGAGATTCTCTGGGGCCAACGTCCTGACTTTC
cdr3_aa: CASKEGRFSGANVLTF

j_call: TRBJ2-6
d_call: -
v_call: TRBV20-1
clone_size: -
cdr3_nt: TGCAGTGCTGGCGGCGGCTCTGGGGCCAACGTCCTGACTTTC
cdr3_aa: CSAGGGSGANVLTF